This T cell receptor (beta chain) was identified during a study of blood T cell repertoires in COVID-19. Study at large: Researchers got acute and convalescent COVID-19 samples from the United States, Italy and Spain. T cells, B-cell-depleted T cells, or PBMCs provided the cDNA or gDNA that served as material.

Authors' data handling: Amplified reference gene primers provided the basis for estimating nucleated cell counts. The repertoire was sequenced with immunoSEQ multiplex PCR; TCRdb's copy has only in-frame clones and lacks some. V, J and clone size derive from that table, while D and trimming were established from the DNA sequence. This table holds 200,000 to 300,000 clones, more than 75% found once. The CDR3 has 17 residues. Germline loops: CDR1 SGHTA, CDR2 FQGNSA. Losses at the gene ends were 5 bases for V and 1 base for J; bases not matched to a gene: 8. The source of this sequence is a man aged 40-50 years who had recovered from COVID-19. Sequencing input: peripheral blood. This chain links TRBV7-2 with TRBJ2-2; 9 bases are shared with TRBD2. This CDR3 is CASSPTRRGGNTGELFF. Written as DNA, the CDR3 is TGTGCCAGCAGCCCTACCAGGCGGGGGGGGAACACCGGGGAGCTGTTTTTT.